The present T cell receptor (beta chain) was sequenced within a study of blood T cell repertoires in COVID-19 (TCRdb year 2020). Some background on the complete study: Collaborator samples came from the United States, Italy and Spain and covered acute and convalescent phases of COVID-19. The material from the prospective study consisted of cDNA or gDNA derived from T cells, B-cell-depleted T cells, or PBMCs. The samples were drawn from two sources: the first 160 participants of the ongoing ImmuneRACE study, and 950 to 1,500 subjects contributed by 6 global collaborators. A freely available public database, intended as a resource for researchers studying the immune response to SARS-CoV-2, is where the repertoires were released. Sample metadata almost always included a de-identified subject ID, COVID-19 status, age in years and sex. Deeply sampled blood TCRbeta repertoires from subjects exposed to, actively infected with, or recovered from COVID-19 were included in the dataset. Where available, HLA class I and class II types were obtained from metadata supplied by the sample provider rather than from assay-based typing.

V loses 6 bases at its end and J loses 6 bases; junction bases beyond the gene matches: 9. Via the germline V gene, CDR1 is MDHEN and CDR2 SYDVKM. Taken from cysteine to phenylalanine, the CDR3 has 15 residues. This entry keeps only the CDR3 DNA: 45 bases, framed from base 1. TCRbeta CDR3 regions were amplified from genomic DNA by means of the immunoSEQ Assay, a bias-controlled multiplex PCR. Processing in the source paper ran as follows. The number of nucleated cells in each sample was estimated by amplification of reference gene primers within the assay. To quantify the absolute abundance of each unique TCRbeta CDR3 rearrangement, sequence reads were collapsed and filtered. For each sample, productive Simpson clonality was calculated as the square root of Simpson's diversity index across productive rearrangements. Imported from immuneACCESS, the table was reduced by TCRdb to in-frame sequences with V and J called. These copies leave out some clones; in studies compared against another copy, an unresolved V gene accounts for under half, and the cause of the remainder is not known. V, J and clone size derive from that table, while D and trimming were established from the DNA sequence. Present in this sample are 250,000 to 350,000 clones, roughly 90% of which were seen just once. Roughly 12% of the sample rests with the top ten.

The full study reports these points: The amount of clinical and demographic metadata varied by source and participant and was provided uncurated.

Concerning this clone: What this receptor recognizes is not known. No quality values exist for individual bases; no much larger clone is one base distant.

One collaborating source in Seattle enrolled patients during active infection and followed them longitudinally through the course of disease. The collaborating institutions used their own protocols to collect whole blood in K2EDTA tubes. For TCRbeta analysis, collaborators shipped samples as frozen whole blood, isolated PBMCs, or DNA extracted from either of those sample types. This clonotype was obtained from a woman between 25 and 40 years old with COVID-19, enrolled during active disease. The chain links TRBV28 with TRBJ2-1, with 9 bases matching TRBD2. The sequencing sample was made of peripheral blood. The DNA reads TGTGCCAGCAGGTACAGCGGGAGGACACTCAATGAGCAGTTCTTC. Translated, it gives CASRYSGRTLNEQFF.